The present T cell receptor (beta chain) was sequenced within a study of T cell therapy after organ transplantation. In the study overall: Up to 6 doses were given at 2-week intervals.

Study findings and constraints: Pretherapy CD8 clonality inversely correlated with its fold change after therapy.

The assay was immunoSEQ multiplex PCR, and TCRdb's table has in-frame clones only and misses some. Of roughly 1,000 clones listed, 63% are singletons. About this clone itself: Its cognate antigen is unknown.

Sample time point: 20-29 weeks after completion of therapy. These transplant recipients had drug-resistant or recurrent cytomegalovirus infection. This clonotype originated in a human patient who had received a solid organ transplant and had CMV disease. The graft donor may have given rise to some T cells. The sequenced sample was CD8+ T cells from blood, obtained after autologous CMV-specific T cell therapy.

The CDR3 is CASSYAARVNQPQHF. The CDR3 nucleotides are TGTGCCAGCAGTTACGCCGCGAGGGTCAATCAGCCCCAGCATTTT. The chain has TRBV6-6 and TRBJ1-5; D is ambiguous. CDR1 MNHNY and CDR2 SVGAGI come from the germline V gene (reference sequence). V gave up 2 bases and J gave up 3 bases, with 11 bases separating them. The CDR3 has 15 residues.